This entry concerns a single T cell receptor beta chain. As yet, its antigen is unknown. From the germline J gene comes the end of the CDR3, since the read stops 3 residues before it. These data belong to a study of T cell clonality in common variable immunodeficiency. Findings and limits, study-wide: T cell subpopulation sequencing would be needed to explain CVID clonality. Reportedly, TCR beta sequences from common variable immunodeficiency showed fewer deletions and N-nucleotide insertions.

This CDR3 is 17 amino acids long. Trimming took off 5 bases at V and 0 bases at J, with 17 bases between the two ends. Per the germline V gene, CDR1 is SGHTA and CDR2 is FQGTGA. Blood came from CVID subjects not ill and not taking immunomodulatory or immunosuppressive medication. Each donor provided about 5 to 9 ml of heparinized whole blood. The repertoire was sequenced with immunoSEQ multiplex PCR; TCRdb's copy has only in-frame clones and lacks some. The sample's table shows some 16,000 clones. Sequencing used peripheral blood mononuclear cells. This TCR was recovered from a human donor with common variable immunodeficiency. The rearrangement links TRBV7-3 to TRBJ2-1; no clear D gene. CDR3 bases read: TGTGCCAGCAGCCTTAGAGAATCCGGTTACTCCTACAATGAG. Amino acid sequence: CASSLRESGYSYNE. The full CDR3 protein is CASSLRESGYSYNEQFF.